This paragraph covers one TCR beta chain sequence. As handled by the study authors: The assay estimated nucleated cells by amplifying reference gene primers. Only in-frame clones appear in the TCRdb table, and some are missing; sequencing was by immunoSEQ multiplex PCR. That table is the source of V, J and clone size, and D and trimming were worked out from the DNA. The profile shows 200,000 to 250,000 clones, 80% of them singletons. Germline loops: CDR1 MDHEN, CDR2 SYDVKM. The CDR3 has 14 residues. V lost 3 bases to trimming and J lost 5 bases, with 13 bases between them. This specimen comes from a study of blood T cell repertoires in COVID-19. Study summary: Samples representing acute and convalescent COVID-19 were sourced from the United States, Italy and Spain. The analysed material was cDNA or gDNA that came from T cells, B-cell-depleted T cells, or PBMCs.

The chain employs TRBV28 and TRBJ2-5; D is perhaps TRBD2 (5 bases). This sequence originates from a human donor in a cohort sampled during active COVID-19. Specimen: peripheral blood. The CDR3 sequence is CASSFASRTETQYF. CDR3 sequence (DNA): TGTGCCAGCAGTTTCGCTAGCCGTACGGAGACCCAGTACTTC.